The entry that follows covers one T cell receptor (beta chain) sequence. These data come from a study of blood T cell repertoires in COVID-19. CDR1 SGHRS and CDR2 YFSETQ come from the germline V gene. The CDR3 loop spans 16 amino acids. The V segment lost 4 bases and the J segment 8 bases; nucleotides outside the gene matches: 11. Assay: immunoSEQ multiplex PCR; the TCRdb copy retains only in-frame clones and omits some. The sample carries fewer than 250,000 clones, 70% to 85% recorded once. The clonotype comes from a man in his fifties or sixties who had recovered from COVID-19. V and J are TRBV5-1 and TRBJ1-4, with 10 bases fitting TRBD1. The sample comprised PBMCs or T cells enriched from blood (not recorded which). CDR3: CASSPASGQGLEKLFF. CDR3 bases: TGCGCCAGCAGCCCAGCATCGGGACAGGGGCTCGAAAAACTGTTTTTT.